Shown below are 23 T cell receptor beta chains from a single sample sequenced in a study of follicular helper T cells after annual influenza vaccination. Sequencing used immunoSEQ multiplex PCR; TCRdb keeps in-frame clones, though not all of them. This sample has 11,000 to 15,000 clones, with around 75% found just once. Time point here: 2015-2016 season, pre-vaccination. Sequenced here: CXCR5- memory CD4+ T cells sorted from blood, sampled on the day of influenza vaccination. These receptors all stem from an adult who received the influenza vaccine.

The V call is TRBV2, the J call TRBJ2-5; tentative D call: TRBD1 (6 bases). Germline CDR1 SNHLY, CDR2 FYNNEI. V lost 5 bases, J lost 2 bases, and 12 bases lay in between. This CDR3 region has 14 residues. The CDR3 DNA reads TGTGCCAGCAGTTTTCCAGGGGCTCAAGAGACCCAGTACTTC. This encodes CASSFPGAQETQYF.

The rearrangement joins TRBV5-1 to TRBJ2-3, with D possibly called TRBD1 or TRBD2 (5 bases each). The CDR3 extends over 16 amino acids. Per germline, CDR1 SGHRS and CDR2 YFSETQ. The V gene lost 3 bases and the J gene lost 2 bases, with 16 bases spanning the gap. CDR3 in DNA: TGCGCCAGCAGCTCCAGGGACGGATTAACCACAGATACGCAGTATTTT. Its translation is CASSSRDGLTTDTQYF. The variable domain in full, completed from reference TRBV5-1 and TRBJ2-3, reads KAGVTQTPRYLIKTRGQQVTLSCSPISGHRSVSWYQQTPGQGLQFLFEYFSETQRNKGNFPGRFSGRQFSNSRSEMNVSTLELGDSALYLCASSSRDGLTTDTQYFGPGTRLTVL.

This chain links TRBV18 with TRBJ2-3, with no clear D. Germline CDR1 and CDR2: KGHSH and LQKENI. V was cut by 0 bases and J by 1 base, with 2 bases left in between. The CDR3 covers 13 residues. This chain's CDR3 is CASSPPGTDTQYF. Here the CDR3 DNA reads TGTGCCAGCTCACCACCGGGCACAGATACGCAGTATTTT.

This chain joins TRBV2 and TRBJ1-1; D unclear. The CDR3 runs 15 residues. V lost 5 bases and J 10 bases, leaving 23 bases between the germline ends. Germline V gene data show CDR1 as SNHLY and CDR2 as FYNNEI. CDR3 DNA: TGTGCCAGCAGTCCGAACCCGGGCTACTCAATGGGAGCTTTCTTT. Encoded protein: CASSPNPGYSMGAFF.

The chain recombines TRBV7-9 with TRBJ2-1; tentatively, D is TRBD1 (5 bases). This CDR3 region has 13 residues. Trimming stripped 0 bases from V and 9 bases from J, with 9 bases between. CDR1 SEHNR and CDR2 FQNEAQ come from the germline V gene (reference sequence). This CDR3 is CASSLASTGEQFF. The CDR3 DNA reads as TGTGCCAGCAGCTTAGCCTCTACAGGTGAGCAGTTCTTC.

This clone was counted a single time. The V gene is TRBV6-5, the J gene TRBJ1-1; D ambiguous. Trimming left V 0 bases short and J 0 bases short, with 8 bases between. Germline-derived CDR1 and CDR2 are MNHEY and SVGAGI. This CDR3 is built from 15 residues. DNA for the CDR3: TGTGCCAGCAGTTACTCGAATGTAGTGAACACTGAAGCTTTCTTT. It encodes CASSYSNVVNTEAFF.

The chain links TRBV2 to TRBJ2-5, with TRBD2 matching 10 bases. V trimming: 7 bases; J trimming: 1 base; junction bases outside the gene matches: 6. CDR1 and CDR2 (germline): SNHLY, FYNNEI. The CDR3 runs 15 residues. The CDR3 is CASTVAGGFQETQYF. CDR3 in DNA: TGTGCCAGCACCGTAGCGGGGGGCTTCCAAGAGACCCAGTACTTC.

This chain uses TRBV5-5 with TRBJ1-2; maybe TRBD1 (5 bases). Per the germline V gene, CDR1 is SGHKS and CDR2 is YYEKEE (reference sequence). The ends were cut back, 0 bases at V and 6 bases at J, with 15 bases in the middle. The CDR3 totals 15 residues. CDR3 sequence reads: CASSLVVGVIDGYTF. In DNA form, the CDR3 reads TGTGCCAGCAGCTTGGTTGTAGGGGTTATAGATGGCTACACCTTC.

This chain joins TRBV18 and TRBJ2-2, with D hard to call. The germline CDR1 and CDR2 sequences are KGHSH and LQKENI. This CDR3 has 12 amino acids. Trimming removed 3 bases at V and 5 bases at J, with 4 bases between. This chain's CDR3 is CASSPLTGELFF. CDR3 DNA: TGTGCCAGCTCACCCTTGACCGGGGAGCTGTTTTTT.

The rearrangement uses TRBV7-9 and TRBJ1-1; no clear D. In germline, CDR1 is SEHNR, CDR2 FQNEAQ (reference sequence). The CDR3 is 13 residues long. The ends were cut back, 2 bases at V and 1 base at J, with 5 bases in the middle. This CDR3 is CASSLLPNTEAFF. The CDR3 DNA reads as TGTGCCAGCAGCTTACTACCGAACACTGAAGCTTTCTTT.

The rearrangement uses TRBV6-1 and TRBJ1-6; tentative D call: TRBD1 (6 bases). The V gene lost 5 bases and the J gene lost 9 bases, with 14 bases spanning the gap. Germline assignment: CDR1 MNHNS and CDR2 SASEGT. The CDR3 totals 14 residues. The CDR3 reads CASSITGSSSPLHF. The CDR3 nucleotides are TGTGCCAGCAGTATTACAGGGAGTTCTTCACCCCTCCACTTT.

V gene TRBV5-1 combines with J gene TRBJ2-5, with 10 bases aligning to TRBD2. The CDR3 length is 17 residues. CDR1 is SGHRS and CDR2 is YFSETQ in the germline V gene. Trimming cost V 0 bases and J 2 bases; bases outside gene matches: 7. CDR3: CASSLGPAGGRQETQYF. The CDR3, as DNA: TGCGCCAGCAGCTTGGGTCCAGCGGGGGGGCGGCAAGAGACCCAGTACTTC.

The genes are TRBV4-3 and TRBJ1-1; TRBD1 matches 9 bases. The CDR3 consists of 16 residues. Germline trimming cut 1 base from V and 3 bases from J; bases unmatched to any gene: 6. Germline assignment: CDR1 LGHNA and CDR2 YSLEER. CDR3 DNA sequence: TGCGCCAGCAGCCAAGGGGACAGGGTCTGGGACACTGAAGCTTTCTTT. It encodes CASSQGDRVWDTEAFF.

This clone was seen more than once but under ten times. The chain uses TRBV5-4 and TRBJ2-5, with no clear D. CDR3 length: 15 amino acids. The germline V gene has CDR1 SGHNT and CDR2 YYREEE (reference sequence). V dropped 4 bases and J dropped 3 bases, with 16 bases sitting between them. The CDR3 spells CASSTTGHQKETQYF. The CDR3 coding sequence is TGTGCCAGCAGCACGACGGGTCACCAGAAAGAGACCCAGTACTTC.

The chain uses TRBV19 and TRBJ2-3, with 10 bases identical to TRBD2. V dropped 8 bases and J dropped 8; count of bases not matched to a gene: 10. Germline CDR1 LNHDA, CDR2 SQIVND (reference sequence). The length of the CDR3 is 14 residues. CDR3 DNA: TGTGCCAGTGATAATAGCGGGGGGAAGGGTACGCAGTATTTT. Translation gives CASDNSGGKGTQYF.

This clone has only one observation. This chain links TRBV2 with TRBJ1-6; TRBD1 agrees at 9 bases. CDR3 length equals 15 residues. Trimming removed 5 bases from V and 8 bases from J; junction bases left unmatched: 7. From germline, CDR1 is SNHLY and CDR2 FYNNEI. The CDR3: CASSQFRDRDSPLHF. The CDR3 coding sequence is TGTGCCAGCAGTCAATTCCGGGACAGGGATTCACCCCTCCACTTT.

J is TRBJ2-7 and V is TRBV28; no firm D call. Germline V gene sequence: CDR1 MDHEN, CDR2 SYDVKM. This CDR3 is 12 amino acids long. The germline V and J ends were trimmed by 5 bases and 6 bases, with 11 bases remaining between them. CDR3 nucleotides: TGTGCCAGCAGTCCCCGGAAGCTCGAGCAGTACTTC. It yields the protein CASSPRKLEQYF.

The table lists this clone with a count of one. CDR3 sequence (DNA): TGCGCCAGCAGTCAATCGGCAGGGGTCGACCTAAGGTTAGCCAAAAACATTCAGTACTTC. Encoded protein: CASSQSAGVDLRLAKNIQYF. This rearrangement joins TRBV23-1 to TRBJ2-4, with TRBD1 as a possible D gene (6 bases). TRBV23-1 is placed among ORFs of uncertain function. Trimming cost V 0 bases and J 0 bases, with 21 bases left between them. The CDR3 loop spans 20 amino acids.

The rearrangement links TRBV14 to TRBJ2-5; D is perhaps TRBD1 or TRBD2 (5 bases each). This CDR3 is built from 19 residues. The V and J ends lost 4 bases and 1 base respectively, with 25 bases between them. Germline CDR1 SGHDN, CDR2 FVKESK. The CDR3 is CASSPQSGTVLSSQETQYF. The CDR3 bases are TGTGCCAGCAGCCCTCAATCCGGGACGGTTCTTTCTTCCCAAGAGACCCAGTACTTC. The entire variable domain, with the rest obtained from reference TRBV14 and TRBJ2-5, is as follows: EAGVTQFPSHSVIEKGQTVTLRCDPISGHDNLYWYRRVMGKEIKFLLHFVKESKQDESGMPNNRFLAERTGGTYSTLKVQPAELEDSGVYFCASSPQSGTVLSSQETQYFGPGTRLLVL.

This sequence joins TRBV5-1 and TRBJ2-1, with D possibly being TRBD1 (5 bases). V was shortened by 6 bases and J by 0 bases, with 10 bases between the two germline ends. The germline V gene encodes CDR1 SGHRS and CDR2 YFSETQ. The CDR3 is 14 amino acids. The CDR3 DNA follows: TGCGCCAGCACCCCAGGGTCCTCCTACAATGAGCAGTTCTTC. It is translated as CASTPGSSYNEQFF.

V is TRBV5-4 and J is TRBJ2-2, with 10 bases matching TRBD1. V lost 3 bases, J lost 1 base, and 6 bases stayed unmatched. There are 17 residues in the CDR3. CDR1 is SGHNT, CDR2 YYREEE, per germline (reference sequence). This chain's CDR3 is CASSSQTGGRNTGELFF. The CDR3 DNA reads as TGTGCCAGCAGCTCCCAGACAGGGGGCCGGAACACCGGGGAGCTGTTTTTT.

The CDR3: CASSVWGFTDTQYF. In nucleotides, the CDR3 is TGTGCCAGCAGCGTGTGGGGTTTCACAGATACGCAGTATTTT. V and J are TRBV9 and TRBJ2-3; D is undetermined. The germline gives CDR1 SGDLS, CDR2 YYNGEE. This CDR3 has 14 amino acids. V was cut by 2 bases and J by 2 bases, with 9 bases left in between.

The chain couples TRBV18 to TRBJ1-4, with 10 bases lining up with TRBD1. CDR1 KGHSH and CDR2 LQKENI come from the germline V gene. J gave up 0 bases and V 10 bases, and 14 bases lay outside the gene matches. CDR3 length equals 18 residues. The CDR3 sequence: CATKPPTGTGATNEKLFF. The CDR3 nucleotides read TGTGCCACCAAACCGCCGACCGGGACAGGGGCAACTAATGAAAAACTGTTTTTT.